This TCR beta chain was obtained from a study of OX40 agonist ivuxolimab in advanced cancers. About the study: Ivuxolimab, an antibody that agonizes OX40 (CD134), was administered to the patients. At doses from 0.01 to 10 mg/kg, patients were given intravenous ivuxolimab every 2 weeks. It was permissible to have had prior anti-PD-1, anti-PD-L1 or anti-CTLA-4 therapy, and around 40% had some. Points from the study as a whole: Doses of 0.1 to 3.0 mg/kg were accompanied by clonal expansion of CD4+ and CD8+ blood T cells by week 6.

Sequenced by immunoSEQ multiplex PCR; TCRdb stores in-frame clones only, minus some. Of about 73,000 clones in the sample, about 80% were seen once. On this clone: Its cognate antigen is unknown.

This CDR3 contains 16 residues. V was pared by 3 bases and J by 2 bases, with 17 bases between. Looked up from germline, CDR1 is MNHNS and CDR2 is SASEGT. This specimen was CD4+ or CD8+ T cells sorted from blood, taken in a trial of the OX40 agonist ivuxolimab. The V and J genes are TRBV6-1 and TRBJ2-7, with a tentative D call TRBD2 (6 bases). This TCR came from an adult with an advanced solid tumor such as melanoma, head and neck, liver or kidney cancer. The CDR3 nucleotides read TGTGCCAGCAGTGACACCGGGAGAGGAAACCCCTACGAGCAGTACTTC. It translates to CASSDTGRGNPYEQYF.